What follows describes a single T cell receptor beta chain. The antigen is not known. Germline lookup yields CDR1 SGHVS and CDR2 FQNEAQ. V lost 1 base, J lost 4 bases, and 10 bases stayed unmatched. This CDR3 region has 17 residues. Combined were second doses at about 4 or about 12 weeks. Sequencing used immunoSEQ multiplex PCR; TCRdb keeps in-frame clones, though not all of them. The repertoire holds tens of thousands of clones, 65% to 90% seen once, with around 7% in the top ten. The data originate from a study of T cell responses to AZD1222 COVID-19 vaccine. Study-wide results and limits: The study found Spike-specific TCR breadth and depth rose after two AZD1222 doses. White British people made up most donors, females outnumbered males, and clonal diversity was possibly underestimated. Among AZD1222 vaccinees, only five or six were seropositive at baseline.

Sequenced here: peripheral blood, sampled 28 days after the second AZD1222 dose. The clonotype comes from an adult who received the AZD1222 COVID-19 vaccine. The chain is built from TRBV7-8 and TRBJ1-2, with 9 bases identical to TRBD1. In DNA, the CDR3 is TGTGCCAGCAGCTTAGGGAACAGGGGGCTAGTAGGCTATGGCTACACCTTC. Protein sequence: CASSLGNRGLVGYGYTF.